This T cell receptor beta chain was obtained from a study of T cell clonality in common variable immunodeficiency. Findings and limits, study-wide: Compared with healthy controls, CVID subjects showed increased TCRbeta clonality, mostly in about a third. CVID subjects shared fewer TCRbeta clones than healthy controls did. Reportedly, TCR beta sequences from common variable immunodeficiency showed fewer deletions and N-nucleotide insertions.

This clone came up many times. Its antigen is not identified. The read halts 3 residues ahead of the CDR3 end, with the missing end drawn from the germline J gene. Using immunoSEQ multiplex PCR, the repertoire was profiled, and TCRdb retains in-frame clones only, with some absent. The sample contains 42,000 or so clones, none of them singletons. V lost 6 bases, J lost 3 bases, and 6 bases lay in between. The germline gives CDR1 SNHLY, CDR2 FYNNEI. The length of the CDR3 is 11 residues. Sequencing input: peripheral blood mononuclear cells. The sequence was collected from a person aged 18 to 75 in good health. V and J are TRBV2 and TRBJ2-7; D remains unclear. CDR3 residues: CASRTFYEQYF. The CDR3 DNA, read in part, is TGTGCCAGCAGAACTTTCTACGAG.